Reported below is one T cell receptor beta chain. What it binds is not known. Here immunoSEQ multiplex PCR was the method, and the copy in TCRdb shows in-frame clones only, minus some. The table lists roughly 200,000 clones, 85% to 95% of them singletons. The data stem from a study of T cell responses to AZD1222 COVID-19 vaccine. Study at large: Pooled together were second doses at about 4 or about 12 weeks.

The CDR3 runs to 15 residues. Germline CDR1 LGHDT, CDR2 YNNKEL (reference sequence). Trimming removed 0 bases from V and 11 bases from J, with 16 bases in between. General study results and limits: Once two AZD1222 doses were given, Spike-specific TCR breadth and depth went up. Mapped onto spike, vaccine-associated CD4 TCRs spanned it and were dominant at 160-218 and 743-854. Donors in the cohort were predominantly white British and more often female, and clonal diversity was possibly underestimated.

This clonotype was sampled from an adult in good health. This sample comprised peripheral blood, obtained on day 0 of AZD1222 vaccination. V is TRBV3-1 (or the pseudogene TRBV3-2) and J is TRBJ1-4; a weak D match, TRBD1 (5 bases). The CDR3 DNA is TGTGCCAGCAGCCAAGAGGTGGGGACTGACCGGAAACTGTTTTTT. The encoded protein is CASSQEVGTDRKLFF.